These T cell receptor beta chains were read from a single sample in a study of blood T cell repertoires in COVID-19. The repertoire was sequenced with immunoSEQ multiplex PCR; TCRdb's copy has only in-frame clones and lacks some. The profile shows 200,000 to 250,000 clones, roughly 87% of them singletons. Input material: PBMCs or T cells enriched from blood (not recorded which). These receptors all come from a man aged 25 to 45 who had recovered from COVID-19. The CDR3 runs from the conserved cysteine through the conserved F or W. D genes are given only for firm matches. Clone sizes are given selectively: once, few, many, or a class where the clone is expanded.

>TRBJ2-1|TRBV4-3|-|TRBD2
TGCGCCAGCAGCCGCTCTACCGCCAAACTAGCGGGGGGGCCCGAGGCGGAAAATGAGCAGTTCTTC
CASSRSTAKLAGGPEAENEQFF
>TRBJ2-2|TRBV28|once|-
TGTGCCAGCAGTTTGCTACTAGCCGGGCAGATAGGCACCGGGGAGCTGTTTTTT
CASSLLLAGQIGTGELFF
>TRBJ2-1|TRBV5-5|-|-
TGTGCCAGCAGCTTGTTGTCCACCTACAATGAGCAGTTCTTC
CASSLLSTYNEQFF
>TRBJ2-1|TRBV6-2/TRBV6-3|-|-
TGTGCCAGCAGTTACACCCAGAACAATGAGCAGTTCTTC
CASSYTQNNEQFF
>TRBJ2-2|TRBV9|once|TRBD2
TGTGCCAGCACCCAAGCGGGAGGAGGATCCGGGGAGCTGTTTTTT
CASTQAGGGSGELFF
>TRBJ2-7|TRBV30|-|TRBD2
TGTGCCTGGAGTGCGTCGGGGGGGCCCTACGAGCAGTACTTC
CAWSASGGPYEQYF
>TRBJ2-2|TRBV2|-|TRBD1
TGTGCCAGCAGTGACGACAGGGGGAGGACCGGGGAGCTGTTTTTT
CASSDDRGRTGELFF
>TRBJ1-5|TRBV10-3|-|TRBD1
TGTGCCATCAGCGCAGGGGGGTATCAGCCCCAGCATTTT
CAISAGGYQPQHF
>TRBJ2-5|TRBV5-4|-|-
TGTGCCAGCAGCCCCGGACAGCAAGAGACCCAGTACTTC
CASSPGQQETQYF
>TRBJ1-2|TRBV29-1|-|TRBD1
TGCAGCGTCGCGGACAGGGTTTTTTCCTATGGCTACACCTTC
CSVADRVFSYGYTF
>TRBJ1-5|TRBV5-1|-|TRBD1
TGCGCCAGCAGCTCCTTTAGGGACAGGGATATTTTATATCAGCCCCAGCATTTT
CASSSFRDRDILYQPQHF
>TRBJ2-7|TRBV7-9|-|TRBD2
TGTGCCAGCAGCCCCTCAGGGACTACTTCCTACGAGCAGTACTTC
CASSPSGTTSYEQYF
>TRBJ1-1|TRBV5-1|-|TRBD1
TGCGCCAGCAGCCCACAACCAGGGGGAGTTGAGGAAGCTTTCTTT
CASSPQPGGVEEAFF
>TRBJ2-5|TRBV2|-|-
TGTGCCAGCAGCTTCCAGGGGCAACAAGAGACCCAGTACTTC
CASSFQGQQETQYF
>TRBJ1-6|TRBV9|-|-
TGTGCCAGCAGCGTAGCCTCCTCGCCCGGGCCTAGGGGTTCACCCCTCCACTTT
CASSVASSPGPRGSPLHF
>TRBJ2-7|TRBV3-1/TRBV3-2|-|TRBD1
TGTGCCAGCAGCCAAATGGGACAGCCAGCCTACGAGCAGTACTTC
CASSQMGQPAYEQYF
>TRBJ2-3|TRBV11-2|-|TRBD2
TGTGCCAGCAGCTTAGTCATGCGGGAGCAAGATACGCAGTATTTT
CASSLVMREQDTQYF
>TRBJ2-2|TRBV4-1|many|-
TGCGCCAGCAGCCAATTGTTACAGCTTAAGAACACCGGGGAGCTGTTTTTT
CASSQLLQLKNTGELFF
>TRBJ2-1|TRBV4-3|few|-
TGCGCCAGCAGCCAAGATCCTGGGGGGTATGGGGATGAGCAGTTCTTC
CASSQDPGGYGDEQFF
>TRBJ2-7|TRBV30|-|TRBD2
TGTGCTCTAACCGGGGGGGGGCCCTCCTACGAGCAGTACTTC
CALTGGGPSYEQYF
>TRBJ1-1|TRBV30|-|-
TGTGCCTGGAGGGGGGCAGGCCGAGGGAACACTGAAGCTTTCTTT
CAWRGAGRGNTEAFF
>TRBJ1-2|TRBV5-1|-|TRBD1
TGCGCCAGCAGCTTGGAAGGGACAGGGGGCCGGAATGATGGCTACACCTTC
CASSLEGTGGRNDGYTF
>TRBJ1-5|TRBV19|-|-
TGTGCCAGTAGTACCCACGCGGGGAATGGCAATCAGCCCCAGCATTTT
CASSTHAGNGNQPQHF
>TRBJ1-1|TRBV6-5|-|TRBD1
TGTGCCAGCAGTAGATACAGGGGTTCTGAAGCTTTCTTT
CASSRYRGSEAFF
>TRBJ1-3|TRBV10-1|-|-
TGCGCCAGCAGTGAACACAGGTTAACTGGAAACACCATATATTTT
CASSEHRLTGNTIYF
>TRBJ1-1|TRBV28|-|TRBD1
TGTGCCAGCAGTACCGCTCGGACAGGGAGCGGAGCTTTCTTT
CASSTARTGSGAFF
>TRBJ1-1|TRBV15|-|-
TGTGCCACCAGCAGCCCCCCCGGAGGAGCTAACACTGAAGCTTTCTTT
CATSSPPGGANTEAFF
>TRBJ2-7|TRBV29-1|-|TRBD1
TGCAGCGTTGGGACAGGTTCCTACGAGCAGTACTTC
CSVGTGSYEQYF
>TRBJ2-3|TRBV21-1|-|-
TGTGCCAGAAGTCCGGGACTCTCTTTTTCAGGTACGCAGTATTTT
CARSPGLSFSGTQYF
>TRBJ2-1|TRBV3-1/TRBV3-2|-|-
TGTGCCAGCAGCCCCGACAGGTCATCCTACAATGAGCAGTTCTTC
CASSPDRSSYNEQFF
>TRBJ2-3|TRBV3-1/TRBV3-2|-|-
TGTGCCAGCAGCCAAGACGGAGGCGGGACCACAGATACGCAGTATTTT
CASSQDGGGTTDTQYF